Listed here are 18 T cell receptor beta chains from one sample, sequenced in a study of T cells in Graves' hyperthyroidism and ophthalmopathy. Researchers took RNA transcripts and amplified the TCR beta CDR3 regions from them. TCR CDR3 underwent first-round RT-PCR with the HTBI primer set. TCRdb itself ran the multiplex PCR reads through MiXCR, one entry per CDR3 protein. The table has roughly 700,000 distinct CDR3 sequences, approximately 15% seen once. Sequencing was done on a sample of blood. The receptors were gathered from a woman aged 18-30 years with Graves' hyperthyroidism.

The chain joins TRBV15 to TRBJ2-1, with TRBD2 matching over 7 bases. Germline lookup yields CDR1 LNHNV and CDR2 YYDKDF (reference sequence). The CDR3 is 16 amino acids. The ends lost 1 base at V and 8 bases at J; junction bases unmatched: 11. CDR3 amino acids: CATSRGEGAGVDEQFF. The CDR3 DNA sequence: TGTGCCACCAGCAGAGGGGAAGGGGCGGGAGTCGATGAGCAGTTCTTC.

This clonotype appeared a single time. The chain links TRBV20-1 to TRBJ2-6; D is perhaps TRBD2 (6 bases). The germline CDR1 and CDR2 sequences are DFQATT and SNEGSKA (reference sequence). Trimming pared 1 base from V and 0 bases from J, leaving 19 bases between. This CDR3 spans 19 amino acids. CDR3 loop: CSARGGVRLPSSGANVLTF. DNA for the CDR3: TGCAGTGCTAGAGGGGGGGTGAGACTCCCGAGCTCTGGGGCCAACGTCCTGACTTTC.

V usage is TRBV7-9 and J usage is TRBJ2-7; D gene ambiguous. Trimming took 5 bases from V and 2 from J, leaving 16 bases between them. Looked up from germline, CDR1 is SEHNR and CDR2 is FQNEAQ (reference sequence). The CDR3 consists of 15 residues. The CDR3 reads CASSRSQPITYEQYF. The CDR3 nucleotides read TGTGCCAGCAGCCGTTCACAGCCAATAACCTACGAGCAGTACTTC.

This clonotype was recorded at least ten times. The chain uses TRBV2 and TRBJ2-1; possibly TRBD2 for D (6 bases). The V end was cut by 6 bases, the J end by 3 bases, with 12 bases between. The CDR3 length is 14 residues. Per germline, CDR1 SNHLY and CDR2 FYNNEI. CDR3 nucleotide sequence: TGTGCCAGCAGGGCTAGCGTTGGCTACAATGAGCAGTTCTTC. It is translated as CASRASVGYNEQFF. Combining the CDR3 with reference TRBV2 and TRBJ2-1 gives the whole variable domain EPEVTQTPSHQVTQMGQEVILRCVPISNHLYFYWYRQILGQKVEFLVSFYNNEISEKSEIFDDQFSVERPDGSNFTLKIRSTKLEDSAMYFCASRASVGYNEQFFGPGTRLTVL.

V is TRBV4-3 and J is TRBJ2-1; 9 positions match TRBD1. The CDR3 has 16 residues. Germline assignment: CDR1 LGHNA and CDR2 YSLEER. Germline trimming cut 3 bases from V and 6 bases from J; bases unmatched to any gene: 9. The CDR3 protein is CASSQQGQGNTNEQFF. The DNA of the CDR3 is TGCGCCAGCAGCCAGCAGGGACAGGGAAATACCAATGAGCAGTTCTTC.

This chain joins TRBV28 and TRBJ1-5; D call uncertain. V was shortened by 7 bases and J by 0 bases, with 7 bases between the two germline ends. CDR3 length: 13 residues. Germline-derived CDR1 and CDR2 are MDHEN and SYDVKM. CDR3 in DNA: TGTGCCAGCAACGGTGATAGCAATCAGCCCCAGCATTTT. Protein product: CASNGDSNQPQHF.

This clonotype occurred many times. CDR3 DNA: TGTGCCAGCAGTTTATCGGGCCCGGGCTATGGCTACACCTTC. It is translated as CASSLSGPGYGYTF. The V call is TRBV27, the J call TRBJ1-2; no definite D call. The ends were cut back, 0 bases at V and 4 bases at J, with 9 bases in the middle. From germline, CDR1 is MNHEY and CDR2 SMNVEV (reference sequence). The CDR3 loop spans 14 amino acids.

This chain connects TRBV20-1 to TRBJ2-1; 10 positions match TRBD2. This CDR3 has 16 amino acids. CDR1 is DFQATT and CDR2 is SNEGSKA in the germline V gene (reference sequence). V was clipped by 0 bases and J by 7 bases; unmatched bases: 9. The DNA of the CDR3 is TGCAGTGCTAGAGATGCTAGCGGGAGCTCGGGGAATGAGCAGTTCTTC. Protein product: CSARDASGSSGNEQFF.

In nucleotides, the CDR3 is TGTGCCAGCAGCCTCGGGGGTAGCGGGAGCGGCTACGAGCAGTACTTC. The encoded protein is CASSLGGSGSGYEQYF. V is TRBV7-3 and J is TRBJ2-7, with 9 positions matching TRBD2. V lost 5 bases to trimming and J lost 3 bases; unmatched junction nucleotides: 11. The CDR3 is 16 residues long. In germline, CDR1 is SGHTA, CDR2 FQGTGA.

This clonotype was counted ten times or more. The chain uses TRBV6-1 and TRBJ1-2; D not certain. Per germline, CDR1 MNHNS and CDR2 SASEGT. V dropped 6 bases and J dropped 4 bases, with 15 bases sitting between them. The CDR3 has 14 residues. CDR3 DNA sequence: TGTGCCAGCAGCTATGGCGCAGAGATCTATGGCTACACCTTC. It codes for CASSYGAEIYGYTF.

There are many counts of this clonotype. V and J are TRBV3-1 and TRBJ2-1; the D is unclear. CDR1 and CDR2 (germline): LGHDT, YNNKEL (reference sequence). The CDR3 is 11 residues long. Trimming shortened V by 4 bases and J by 10 bases, and 8 bases separated the two germline ends. This CDR3 reads CASSRAMEQFF. CDR3 nucleotides: TGTGCCAGCAGCCGCGCCATGGAGCAGTTCTTC.

This sequence joins TRBV5-4 and TRBJ2-4, with D perhaps being TRBD1 or TRBD2 (5 bases each). Between the trimmed V and J ends, which lost 0 bases and 7 bases, there was a span of 14 bases. Per the germline V gene, CDR1 is SGHNT and CDR2 is YYREEE (reference sequence). The length of the CDR3 is 15 residues. In DNA, the CDR3 is TGTGCCAGCAGCTTGGCCGGGGCTCGCAAGAACATTCAGTACTTC. Protein: CASSLAGARKNIQYF.

V and J are TRBV11-1 and TRBJ2-1; 14 nucleotides line up with TRBD2. The CDR3 consists of 16 residues. Germline V gene lookup returns CDR1 SGHAT and CDR2 FQDESV (reference sequence). The J segment lost 10 bases and the V segment lost 3 bases, leaving 8 bases of the junction unmatched. This CDR3 is CASSFSGTSGSHEQFF. The DNA of the CDR3 is TGTGCCAGCAGCTTTAGTGGGACTAGCGGGAGCCACGAGCAGTTCTTC.

This clonotype was detected ten times or more. This chain joins TRBV27 and TRBJ2-7; 12 nucleotides line up with TRBD1. The V and J ends lost 7 bases and 5 bases, in that order; junction bases with no gene match: 9. The CDR3 length is 15 residues. Looked up from germline, CDR1 is MNHEY and CDR2 is SMNVEV (reference sequence). In DNA, the CDR3 is TGTGCCAGCACCTCACGGGGGACAGGGGGCGACGAGCAGTACTTC. Encoded protein: CASTSRGTGGDEQYF.

This clonotype was seen at least ten times. The rearrangement links TRBV7-2 to TRBJ2-7; D is unresolved. The germline CDR1 and CDR2 sequences are SGHTA and FQGNSA. The CDR3 contains 13 residues. Trimming cost V 1 base and J 4 bases, with 8 bases left between them. The CDR3 DNA reads TGTGCCAGCAGCTTAGTTGGGCAGTACGAGCAGTACTTC. Protein sequence: CASSLVGQYEQYF.

The rearrangement uses TRBV6-2 or TRBV6-3 and TRBJ2-5; 8 bases are a match to TRBD1. Germline lookup yields CDR1 MNHEY and CDR2 SVGEGT. The length of the CDR3 is 15 residues. V gave up 0 bases and J gave up 5 bases; unmatched junction bases: 5. CDR3 DNA sequence: TGTGCCAGCAGTTACTCGACCAGGGGGCTGGAGACCCAGTACTTC. Amino acids: CASSYSTRGLETQYF.

This clonotype has just a few counts. CDR3 loop: CASSLQVGTYEQYF. DNA of the CDR3: TGTGCCAGCAGTTTACAGGTCGGGACCTACGAGCAGTACTTC. The chain carries TRBV28 and TRBJ2-7; TRBD2 might be the D (5 bases). The CDR3 is 14 amino acids. V dropped 2 bases and J dropped 2 bases, with 10 bases sitting between them. Per the germline V gene, CDR1 is MDHEN and CDR2 is SYDVKM.

This clonotype came up a few times. The J gene is TRBJ1-5, the V gene TRBV7-9; no clear D. The CDR3 has 14 amino acids. Germline loops: CDR1 SEHNR, CDR2 FQNEAQ (reference sequence). V dropped 1 base and J dropped 7 bases, with 11 bases sitting between them. Here the CDR3 DNA reads TGTGCCAGCAGCTTAGACGGGGTTGGCCAGCCCCAGCATTTT. This codes for CASSLDGVGQPQHF.